This entry features one TCR beta chain sequence. In the authors' methods: Using reference gene primer amplification, nucleated cell counts were estimated. The data were produced by immunoSEQ multiplex PCR, yet TCRdb's version contains in-frame clones alone and is incomplete. V, J and clone size are those of that table, while D and trimming were read from the DNA. The profile covers tens of thousands of clones, with roughly 88% appearing a single time and approximately 13% taken by the ten largest. This sample was taken from a study of blood T cell repertoires in COVID-19. About the research overall: Researchers got acute and convalescent COVID-19 samples from the United States, Italy and Spain. In each case, the material was cDNA or gDNA derived from T cells, B-cell-depleted T cells, or PBMCs.

The CDR3 consists of 14 residues. Trimming removed 4 bases from V and 6 bases from J; junction bases left unmatched: 2. Germline V gene sequence: CDR1 SGHTA, CDR2 FQGNSA. The rearrangement joins TRBV7-2 to TRBJ1-4, with 10 bases fitting TRBD1. What was sequenced was peripheral blood. The clonotype was recovered from a human donor in a cohort sampled during active COVID-19. CDR3 sequence: CASSYGTGDEKLFF. CDR3 bases: TGTGCCAGCAGCTACGGGACAGGGGATGAAAAACTGTTTTTT.